The 20 T cell receptor beta chains listed next were all sequenced from one sample in a study of T cells in localized non-small cell lung cancer. The data were produced by immunoSEQ multiplex PCR, yet TCRdb's version contains in-frame clones alone and is incomplete. The sample lists over 55,000 clones; approximately 87% were seen once. This sample comprised peripheral blood, obtained before any cancer treatment. These receptors were collected from a woman aged 40-70 years with stage I lung adenocarcinoma.

The gene calls are TRBV5-1 and TRBJ1-5; 9 nucleotides line up with TRBD1. The CDR3 sequence is 14 residues long. J lost 7 bases, V lost 4 bases, and 6 bases had no gene match. In germline, CDR1 is SGHRS, CDR2 YFSETQ. In nucleotides, the CDR3 is TGCGCCAGCAGCCCGGGACAGGGATCCCAGCCCCAGCATTTT. Its protein product is CASSPGQGSQPQHF. Full variable domain (missing parts from reference TRBV5-1 and TRBJ1-5): KAGVTQTPRYLIKTRGQQVTLSCSPISGHRSVSWYQQTPGQGLQFLFEYFSETQRNKGNFPGRFSGRQFSNSRSEMNVSTLELGDSALYLCASSPGQGSQPQHFGDGTRLSIL.

The chain couples TRBV19 to TRBJ2-7; possibly TRBD1 for D (6 bases). CDR3 size: 14 residues. V dropped 5 bases and J dropped 0 bases, with 11 bases sitting between them. Looked up from germline, CDR1 is LNHDA and CDR2 is SQIVND (reference sequence). CDR3 residues: CASSPRDISYEQYF. CDR3 bases: TGTGCCAGTAGTCCCCGGGACATCTCCTACGAGCAGTACTTC. The full variable domain, completed using reference TRBV19 and TRBJ2-7, is DGGITQSPKYLFRKEGQNVTLSCEQNLNHDAMYWYRQDPGQGLRLIYYSQIVNDFQKGDIAEGYSVSREKKESFPLTVTSAQKNPTAFYLCASSPRDISYEQYFGPGTRLTVT.

The rearrangement uses TRBV6-5 and TRBJ1-3; the D gene is possibly TRBD1 (5 bases). This CDR3 is 15 amino acids long. CDR1 and CDR2 (germline): MNHEY, SVGAGI. V was shortened by 2 bases and J by 2 bases, with 10 bases between the two germline ends. The CDR3 DNA reads TGTGCCAGCAGTTACCAGAAAGGGGCTGGAAACACCATATATTTT. Translated: CASSYQKGAGNTIYF.

This clone was counted once. The chain couples TRBV12-5 to TRBJ1-6; 9 bases fit TRBD1. This CDR3 spans 15 amino acids. The V and J ends lost 3 bases and 10 bases, in that order; junction bases with no gene match: 7. Germline V CDR1 and CDR2: LGHNT, FRNRAP. DNA of the CDR3: TGTGCTAGTGGTTTAGGGACAGGGAGAGGGTCACCCCTCCACTTT. Its translation: CASGLGTGRGSPLHF.

This chain's CDR3 is CASSSRLAGGRSADTQYF. The CDR3 coding sequence is TGTGCCAGCAGCTCCCGACTAGCGGGGGGCCGGTCGGCAGATACGCAGTATTTT. The chain joins TRBV11-2 to TRBJ2-3; 13 bases agree with TRBD2. The V gene's germline CDR1 is SGHAT and CDR2 FQNNGV. Trimming took 4 bases from V and 4 from J; bases not matched to a gene: 11. The CDR3 has 18 amino acids.

The genes are TRBV19 and TRBJ1-5; 7 nucleotides agree with TRBD1. Germline assignment: CDR1 LNHDA and CDR2 SQIVND (reference sequence). This CDR3 has 16 amino acids. Trimming removed 5 bases from V and 3 bases from J; junction bases left unmatched: 10. For the CDR3, the DNA is TGTGCCAGTAGTTCGCCTCCGGGACAGATCAATCAGCCCCAGCATTTT. Amino acids: CASSSPPGQINQPQHF.

The chain couples TRBV6-5 to TRBJ1-4; D perhaps matches TRBD1 (6 bases). The CDR3 has 14 amino acids. Germline assignment: CDR1 MNHEY and CDR2 SVGAGI. Trimming removed 7 bases from V and 8 bases from J, with 17 bases in between. CDR3 sequence: CASTSRQVWEKLFF. CDR3 nucleotides: TGTGCCAGCACCTCTAGACAGGTTTGGGAAAAACTGTTTTTT.

This chain joins TRBV5-1 and TRBJ1-2, with D possibly TRBD1 on 6 matching bases. V shed 0 bases and J shed 4 bases, with 10 bases lying between them. The CDR3 covers 14 residues. Germline V lookup: CDR1 SGHRS, CDR2 YFSETQ. The CDR3 reads CASSLGDISYGYTF. The CDR3 nucleotides are TGCGCCAGCAGCTTGGGGGACATAAGCTATGGCTACACCTTC.

The chain carries TRBV28 and TRBJ1-1; D perhaps matches TRBD1 (5 bases). CDR1 is MDHEN, CDR2 SYDVKM, per germline. The CDR3 spans 13 residues. The V end was cut by 6 bases, the J end by 2 bases, with 10 bases between. CDR3 bases: TGTGCCAGCAGCCACGACAGAAACACTGAAGCTTTCTTT. It yields the protein CASSHDRNTEAFF.

V is TRBV7-9 and J is TRBJ1-1; 7 bases align to TRBD1. CDR1 and CDR2 (germline): SEHNR, FQNEAQ (reference sequence). This CDR3 has 14 amino acids. Germline trimming cut 3 bases from V and 6 bases from J; bases unmatched to any gene: 7. The CDR3 sequence: CASSFFTGAPEAFF. The CDR3 DNA is TGTGCCAGCAGCTTTTTCACAGGGGCCCCTGAAGCTTTCTTT.

The J gene is TRBJ1-5, the V gene TRBV7-2; 11 nucleotides agree with TRBD1. CDR3 size: 15 residues. Trimming cost V 2 bases and J 7 bases; bases outside gene matches: 4. Germline V gene lookup returns CDR1 SGHTA and CDR2 FQGNSA. The CDR3, as DNA: TGTGCCAGCAGCTTACGGACAGGGGGCCGGCAGCCCCAGCATTTT. It translates to CASSLRTGGRQPQHF.

This chain joins TRBV27 and TRBJ2-1; 13 nucleotides line up with TRBD2. V lost 4 bases, J lost 5 bases, and 11 bases stayed unmatched. Germline V lookup: CDR1 MNHEY, CDR2 SMNVEV (reference sequence). CDR3 length: 18 amino acids. CDR3 sequence reads: CASSSIAGLAGVNNEQFF. CDR3 DNA sequence: TGTGCCAGCAGTTCAATAGCTGGACTAGCGGGAGTGAACAATGAGCAGTTCTTC.

CDR3 nucleotide sequence: TGTGCCTGGACCCCAGGTAGGACTGAAGCTTTCTTT. It translates to CAWTPGRTEAFF. The genes are TRBV30 and TRBJ1-1; D is undetermined. Per germline, CDR1 GTSNPN and CDR2 SVGIG (reference sequence). Trimming took off 4 bases at V and 5 bases at J, with 11 bases between the two ends. The CDR3 contains 12 residues.

V usage is TRBV5-1 and J usage is TRBJ2-5; no firm D call. The CDR3 is made up of 15 amino acids. CDR1 is SGHRS, CDR2 YFSETQ, per germline. V was trimmed by 1 base and J by 2 bases, leaving 12 bases between them. The CDR3 protein is CASSLMAGGQETQYF. The CDR3 DNA reads as TGCGCCAGCAGCTTGATGGCAGGCGGACAAGAGACCCAGTACTTC. Full variable domain (remainder filled in from reference TRBV5-1 and TRBJ2-5): KAGVTQTPRYLIKTRGQQVTLSCSPISGHRSVSWYQQTPGQGLQFLFEYFSETQRNKGNFPGRFSGRQFSNSRSEMNVSTLELGDSALYLCASSLMAGGQETQYFGPGTRLLVL.

The chain combines TRBV5-1 with TRBJ1-4, with 7 bases fitting TRBD1. J gave up 6 bases and V 4 bases, and 9 bases lay outside the gene matches. CDR3 length: 15 amino acids. Germline V lookup: CDR1 SGHRS, CDR2 YFSETQ. The chain's CDR3 is CASSLRGGEDEKLFF. CDR3 in DNA: TGCGCCAGCAGCCTCAGAGGGGGCGAGGATGAAAAACTGTTTTTT.

The chain carries TRBV2 and TRBJ2-2, with a weak D call TRBD1 (5 bases). Germline values: CDR1 SNHLY, CDR2 FYNNEI. V lost 8 bases, J lost 4 bases, and 14 bases lay in between. The CDR3 runs to 14 residues. This chain's CDR3 is CASDPSGSTGELFF. In nucleotides, the CDR3 is TGTGCCAGCGATCCGTCAGGGTCCACCGGGGAGCTGTTTTTT.

This chain uses TRBV18 with TRBJ1-1; D not resolved. V dropped 8 bases and J dropped 0 bases, with 13 bases sitting between them. CDR3 size: 14 residues. CDR1 is KGHSH and CDR2 is LQKENI in the germline V gene. In DNA, the CDR3 is TGTGCCAGCCTAGCACATAGCATGAACACTGAAGCTTTCTTT. Protein: CASLAHSMNTEAFF.

Only one count was recorded for this clone. The gene calls are TRBV5-6 and TRBJ2-7; D not resolved. The CDR3 sequence is 12 residues long. The V gene lost 4 bases and the J gene lost 12 bases, with 17 bases spanning the gap. CDR1 and CDR2 (germline): SGHDT, YYEEEE. CDR3 amino acids: CASSVSHGQSYF. The CDR3 coding sequence is TGTGCCAGCAGCGTCTCCCACGGGCAGTCGTACTTC.

The genes are TRBV27 and TRBJ2-7; D gene unclear. Looked up from germline, CDR1 is MNHEY and CDR2 is SMNVEV (reference sequence). This CDR3 spans 14 amino acids. Deletions cut 3 bases from V and 4 bases from J, with 13 bases between. The DNA for the CDR3 is TGTGCCAGCAGTTTCACCTGGCCGGCGTACGAGCAGTACTTC. Its protein is CASSFTWPAYEQYF.

This chain joins TRBV5-8 and TRBJ2-7; 7 bases align to TRBD2. Germline CDR1 is SGHTS and CDR2 is YDEGEE. The CDR3 runs 15 residues. The ends lost 1 base at V and 2 bases at J; junction bases unmatched: 6. Here the CDR3 reads CASSLRGGITYEQYF. The DNA of the CDR3 is TGTGCCAGCAGCTTGAGGGGAGGGATCACCTACGAGCAGTACTTC. The full variable domain, with the rest looked up from reference TRBV5-8 and TRBJ2-7, is EAGVTQSPTHLIKTRGQQATLRCSPISGHTSVYWYQQALGLGLQFLLWYDEGEERNRGNFPPRFSGRQFPNYSSELNVNALELEDSALYLCASSLRGGITYEQYFGPGTRLTVT.